A single sample is the source of the 9 T cell receptor beta chains below, sequenced in a study of metastatic and nonmetastatic thyroid tumors. Before thyroid surgery, none of the patients had received any treatment. TCRdb re-called the PCR reads with MiXCR. The sample lists tens of thousands of clones, 12% occurring once. The sequenced material came from blood. All receptors derive from a male donor with papillary thyroid cancer or a benign thyroid nodule (not recorded which). Some clones in this sample may be carry-over from other donors' samples.

This clone was counted many times. V gene TRBV12-3 or TRBV12-4 combines with J gene TRBJ1-2, with D possibly TRBD1 on 5 matching bases. The length of the CDR3 is 13 residues. The germline V and J ends were trimmed by 6 bases and 6 bases, with 14 bases remaining between them. CDR3 amino acids: CASSLGVGDGYTF. In nucleotides, the CDR3 is TGTGCCAGCAGCCTGGGGGTTGGAGATGGCTACACCTTC.

This clone was counted at least ten times. The V gene is TRBV9, the J gene TRBJ2-7; D might be TRBD1 (5 bases). The CDR3 has 17 amino acids. Between the trimmed V and J ends, which lost 3 bases and 2 bases, there was a span of 21 bases. Germline CDR1 and CDR2: SGDLS and YYNGEE. The CDR3 DNA sequence: TGTGCCAGCAGCGGGCGACAGACCATACAGAGTCCCTACGAGCAGTACTTC. Amino acids: CASSGRQTIQSPYEQYF. Together with reference TRBV9 and TRBJ2-7, the CDR3 gives the full variable domain: DSGVTQTPKHLITATGQRVTLRCSPRSGDLSVYWYQQSLDQGLQFLIQYYNGEERAKGNILERFSAQQFPDLHSELNLSSLELGDSALYFCASSGRQTIQSPYEQYFGPGTRLTVT.

This chain joins TRBV18 and TRBJ2-5; D is ambiguous. Germline V CDR1 and CDR2: KGHSH, LQKENI. The CDR3 runs to 14 residues. V shed 0 bases and J shed 2 bases, with 7 bases lying between them. CDR3 in DNA: TGTGCCAGCTCACCACCTTCGTCTCAAGAGACCCAGTACTTC. Translating gives CASSPPSSQETQYF.

Within the sample, this clone is medium-sized (0.01 to 0.1%). The V call is TRBV19, the J call TRBJ2-7; unclear D gene. In germline, CDR1 is LNHDA, CDR2 SQIVND (reference sequence). The V end was cut by 9 bases, the J end by 4 bases, with 19 bases between. There are 14 residues in the CDR3. The CDR3 is CARNKQVTAYEQYF. CDR3 nucleotides: TGTGCCAGGAACAAGCAAGTAACCGCTTACGAGCAGTACTTC. Combining the CDR3 with reference TRBV19 and TRBJ2-7 gives the whole variable domain DGGITQSPKYLFRKEGQNVTLSCEQNLNHDAMYWYRQDPGQGLRLIYYSQIVNDFQKGDIAEGYSVSREKKESFPLTVTSAQKNPTAFYLCARNKQVTAYEQYFGPGTRLTVT.

Concerning this clone: An end of the junction differs from the germline gene, which may be a read error. This specimen includes other DNA sequences encoding the same CDR3. The chain recombines TRBV30 with TRBJ2-4, with 11 bases aligning to TRBD1. CDR1 GTSNPN and CDR2 SVGIG come from the germline V gene (reference sequence). The CDR3 runs 14 residues. DNA for the CDR3: TGTGCCTGGGGACAGGGGGCAGGCAAAAATATTCAGTACTTC. This encodes CAWGQGAGKNIQYF.

This clone was observed a few times. V usage is TRBV6-1 and J usage is TRBJ1-1, with D perhaps matching TRBD1 (5 bases). This CDR3 has 15 amino acids. Germline-derived CDR1 and CDR2 are MNHNS and SASEGT. V was pared by 5 bases and J by 6 bases, with 19 bases between. CDR3 in amino acids: CASSPQEGYKSEAFF. For the CDR3, the DNA is TGTGCCAGCAGTCCCCAGGAGGGGTATAAGTCTGAAGCTTTCTTT.

Comment on this clone: It may be a read error: a sequence one base away is much more abundant. DNA for the CDR3: TGCAGCGCCAGGGACTTTACTCAAGAGACCCAGTACTTC. It codes for CSARDFTQETQYF. This sequence joins TRBV29-1 and TRBJ2-5, with D possibly matching TRBD2 (6 bases). CDR3 length equals 13 residues. Germline V CDR1 and CDR2: SQVTM, ANQGSEA. Trimming took off 7 bases at V and 2 bases at J, with 14 bases between the two ends.

This clone was seen repeatedly, ten times or more. The chain combines TRBV29-1 with TRBJ2-5; tentatively, D is TRBD1 (5 bases). The germline V gene encodes CDR1 SQVTM and CDR2 ANQGSEA. This CDR3 region has 13 residues. Trimming stripped 4 bases from V and 3 bases from J, with 12 bases between. CDR3: CSVGWGREETQYF. In nucleotides, the CDR3 is TGCAGCGTTGGATGGGGCAGGGAAGAGACCCAGTACTTC. The full variable domain, rest sourced from reference TRBV29-1 and TRBJ2-5, is SAVISQKPSRDICQRGTSLTIQCQVDSQVTMMFWYRQQPGQSLTLIATANQGSEATYESGFVIDKFPISRPNLTFSTLTVSNMSPEDSSIYLCSVGWGREETQYFGPGTRLLVL.

This clone was recorded many times. V usage is TRBV10-1 and J usage is TRBJ2-7, with TRBD2 identical over 12 bases. The J segment lost 3 bases and the V segment lost 0 bases, leaving 3 bases of the junction unmatched. The germline V gene encodes CDR1 WNHNN and CDR2 SYGVQD (reference sequence). This CDR3 is 16 amino acids long. In nucleotides, the CDR3 is TGCGCCAGCAGTGAGTCTGGACTAGCGGGAATCTACGAGCAGTACTTC. Translating gives CASSESGLAGIYEQYF.